This entry lists 31 T cell receptor beta chains sequenced from one sample in a study of T cell responses to AZD1222 COVID-19 vaccine (dated by TCRdb to the early 2020s). Preparation of the library involved the immunoSEQ multiplex PCR assay. Not all clones reach the TCRdb copy of this immuneACCESS table, which keeps in-frame sequences only. Checked studies attribute under half of the gap to unresolved V genes and leave the rest unexplained. In all, the sample holds roughly 130,000 clones, and 80% to 90% of those were seen once. The top ten constitute approximately 1.6% of the sample. In the paper's terms, the time point label means: baseline before first vaccination. The sequencing here drew on peripheral blood, taken on day 0 of AZD1222 vaccination. The receptors originated from an adult in good health.

The genes are TRBV9 and TRBJ2-5, with 7 positions matching TRBD2. This CDR3 contains 16 residues. Germline trimming cut 0 bases from V and 1 base from J; bases unmatched to any gene: 6. Per germline, CDR1 SGDLS and CDR2 YYNGEE. This CDR3 is CASSVGSGTTQETQYF. The CDR3 DNA reads TGTGCCAGCAGCGTAGGGAGCGGGACCACCCAAGAGACCCAGTACTTC. Full variable domain (rest looked up from reference TRBV9 and TRBJ2-5): DSGVTQTPKHLITATGQRVTLRCSPRSGDLSVYWYQQSLDQGLQFLIQYYNGEERAKGNILERFSAQQFPDLHSELNLSSLELGDSALYFCASSVGSGTTQETQYFGPGTRLLVL.

The chain couples TRBV7-6 to TRBJ2-2, with D perhaps TRBD1 (6 bases). This CDR3 contains 19 residues. Trimming stripped 2 bases from V and 4 bases from J, with 23 bases between. Germline-derived CDR1 and CDR2 are SGHVS and FNYEAQ. Here the CDR3 DNA reads TGTGCCAGCAGCTTAACTGACCGGAAAGGACAGCTCTTCACCGGGGAGCTGTTTTTT. The encoded protein is CASSLTDRKGQLFTGELFF.

V is TRBV19 and J is TRBJ1-1; 7 positions agree with TRBD1. The CDR3 runs 15 residues. With 5 bases clipped from V and 2 bases from J, the junction kept 8 bases outside the gene matches. Germline-derived CDR1 and CDR2 are LNHDA and SQIVND (reference sequence). The CDR3 region is CASSLHRDSNTEAFF. The CDR3 bases are TGTGCCAGTAGTCTTCACCGGGACAGCAACACTGAAGCTTTCTTT.

V is TRBV5-1 and J is TRBJ2-1; TRBD1 matches at 8 bases. The trim removed 6 bases at V and 8 bases at J, leaving 10 bases unmatched. This CDR3 is 14 amino acids long. CDR1 SGHRS and CDR2 YFSETQ come from the germline V gene. CDR3 nucleotides: TGCGCCAGCAACGGACAGGGTTCCAGGGATGAGCAGTTCTTC. Protein: CASNGQGSRDEQFF.

The chain combines TRBV18 with TRBJ2-3; D is possibly TRBD1 (6 bases). This CDR3 region has 16 residues. Trimming took off 4 bases at V and 2 bases at J, with 16 bases between the two ends. The V gene's germline CDR1 is KGHSH and CDR2 LQKENI. CDR3: CASSRDTGRFTDTQYF. Here the CDR3 DNA reads TGTGCCAGCTCACGGGACACGGGGCGCTTCACAGATACGCAGTATTTT. Full variable domain (outside the CDR3, taken from reference TRBV18 and TRBJ2-3): NAGVMQNPRHLVRRRGQEARLRCSPMKGHSHVYWYRQLPEEGLKFMVYLQKENIIDESGMPKERFSAEFPKEGPSILRIQQVVRGDSAAYFCASSRDTGRFTDTQYFGPGTRLTVL.

V gene TRBV7-3 combines with J gene TRBJ2-3; D call uncertain. The CDR3 is 14 amino acids. Germline-derived CDR1 and CDR2 are SGHTA and FQGTGA. V was clipped by 2 bases and J by 2 bases, with 8 bases between them. The CDR3 protein is CASSLWAATDTQYF. The CDR3 region has the DNA TGTGCCAGCAGCTTATGGGCTGCCACAGATACGCAGTATTTT. Full variable domain (missing parts from reference TRBV7-3 and TRBJ2-3): GAGVSQTPSNKVTEKGKYVELRCDPISGHTALYWYRQSLGQGPEFLIYFQGTGAADDSGLPNDRFFAVRPEGSVSTLKIQRTERGDSAVYLCASSLWAATDTQYFGPGTRLTVL.

The chain uses TRBV11-3 and TRBJ1-1; unclear D gene. This CDR3 contains 14 residues. CDR1 and CDR2 (germline): SGHNT, YENEEA. V was trimmed by 3 bases and J by 1 base, leaving 9 bases between them. The CDR3 bases are TGTGCCAGCAGCTTTCGTCCATCGAACACTGAAGCTTTCTTT. This sequence encodes CASSFRPSNTEAFF.

The chain couples TRBV7-3 to TRBJ1-5; D may be TRBD1 (5 bases). The CDR3 spans 13 residues. The V gene's germline CDR1 is SGHTA and CDR2 FQGTGA. The V gene lost 5 bases and the J gene lost 6 bases, with 11 bases spanning the gap. CDR3 sequence reads: CASSAQGGQPQHF. The CDR3 DNA reads as TGTGCCAGCAGCGCTCAGGGCGGTCAGCCCCAGCATTTT.

This clone was detected a few times. CDR3 in amino acids: CASRGTGRTNEKLFF. CDR3 sequence (DNA): TGTGCCAGCAGGGGGACAGGGCGAACTAATGAAAAACTGTTTTTT. The chain has TRBV2 and TRBJ1-4, with TRBD1 matching over 9 bases. Germline lookup yields CDR1 SNHLY and CDR2 FYNNEI. The CDR3 totals 15 residues. The ends lost 6 bases at V and 1 base at J; junction bases unmatched: 3.

The rearrangement joins TRBV3-1 (or the pseudogene TRBV3-2) to TRBJ2-1, with no clear D. The germline V and J ends were trimmed by 2 bases and 9 bases, with 8 bases remaining between them. CDR1 is LGHDT and CDR2 is YNNKEL in the germline V gene (reference sequence). This CDR3 region has 12 residues. The CDR3 region is CASSQSTSEQFF. In DNA form, the CDR3 reads TGTGCCAGCAGCCAATCGACTTCTGAGCAGTTCTTC.

V is TRBV28 and J is TRBJ2-1; D possibly uses TRBD1 or TRBD2 (6 bases each). Trimming removed 6 bases at V and 2 bases at J, with 14 bases between. CDR1 and CDR2 from the germline V gene are MDHEN and SYDVKM. The CDR3 consists of 15 residues. For the CDR3, the DNA is TGTGCCAGCAGATCTGTGAGGGGGGCCTACAATGAGCAGTTCTTC. It codes for CASRSVRGAYNEQFF.

The chain couples TRBV7-9 to TRBJ2-2; perhaps TRBD1 as D (6 bases). In germline, CDR1 is SEHNR, CDR2 FQNEAQ (reference sequence). This CDR3 comprises 16 residues. Trimming removed 0 bases from V and 4 bases from J, with 12 bases in between. The CDR3 sequence is CASSLARRGGTGELFF. CDR3 nucleotides: TGTGCCAGCAGCTTAGCACGCAGGGGTGGCACCGGGGAGCTGTTTTTT.

The chain uses TRBV2 and TRBJ1-1; no definite D call. This CDR3 region has 15 residues. Per germline, CDR1 SNHLY and CDR2 FYNNEI. Trimming stripped 4 bases from V and 0 bases from J, with 12 bases between. This CDR3 is CASSGNLRVNTEAFF. CDR3 bases: TGTGCCAGCAGTGGGAATCTGCGTGTGAACACTGAAGCTTTCTTT.

The chain links TRBV19 to TRBJ1-5, with D possibly matching TRBD1 (6 bases). V lost 3 bases to trimming and J lost 3 bases, with 9 bases between them. Per germline, CDR1 LNHDA and CDR2 SQIVND (reference sequence). The CDR3 is made up of 14 amino acids. The CDR3 coding sequence is TGTGCCAGTAGTATCCGGGACACCAATCAGCCCCAGCATTTT. Residues: CASSIRDTNQPQHF.

The gene calls are TRBV10-3 and TRBJ2-1; 12 bases line up with TRBD2. CDR1 ENHRY and CDR2 SYGVKD come from the germline V gene. V lost 10 bases, J lost 7 bases, and 11 bases stayed unmatched. CDR3 length: 15 amino acids. As DNA, the CDR3 is TGTGCCACCCAATACCTAGCGGGGGGGCCTAATGAGCAGTTCTTC. Protein sequence: CATQYLAGGPNEQFF.

In its sample, this clone was seen a few times. The chain has TRBV2 and TRBJ1-2; D is perhaps TRBD1 (5 bases). The CDR3 has 15 residues. Trimming removed 6 bases from V and 1 base from J, with 15 bases in between. Germline CDR1 and CDR2: SNHLY and FYNNEI. The CDR3 sequence is CASSPQDSGNYGYTF. In DNA, the CDR3 is TGTGCCAGCAGCCCCCAAGACAGCGGTAACTATGGCTACACCTTC. The entire variable domain, with the rest obtained from reference TRBV2 and TRBJ1-2, is as follows: EPEVTQTPSHQVTQMGQEVILRCVPISNHLYFYWYRQILGQKVEFLVSFYNNEISEKSEIFDDQFSVERPDGSNFTLKIRSTKLEDSAMYFCASSPQDSGNYGYTFGSGTRLTVV.

The V and J genes are TRBV29-1 and TRBJ2-1, with 14 bases identical to TRBD2. Losses at the gene ends were 5 bases for V and 5 bases for J; bases not matched to a gene: 8. Germline assignment: CDR1 SQVTM and CDR2 ANQGSEA. This CDR3 contains 16 residues. The chain's CDR3 is CSVSRLAGGRDNEQFF. CDR3 DNA: TGCAGCGTTTCCCGACTAGCGGGGGGGCGGGACAATGAGCAGTTCTTC.

V is TRBV24-1 and J is TRBJ1-2, with 11 positions matching TRBD1. V trimming: 4 bases; J trimming: 7 bases; junction bases outside the gene matches: 7. The CDR3 consists of 15 residues. Germline V lookup: CDR1 KGHDR, CDR2 SFDVKD. In DNA, the CDR3 is TGTGCCACCAGTGACCGGACAGGGGGCTTGGGTGGCTACACCTTC. It is translated as CATSDRTGGLGGYTF.

The rearrangement links TRBV14 to TRBJ1-2, with a weak D call TRBD1 (6 bases). The CDR3 runs to 14 residues. V gave up 1 base and J gave up 5 bases, with 11 bases separating them. Germline-derived CDR1 and CDR2 are SGHDN and FVKESK. The chain's CDR3 is CASSQGQAGYGYTF. The CDR3 nucleotides are TGTGCCAGCAGCCAAGGACAGGCCGGATATGGCTACACCTTC.

The rearrangement links TRBV7-2 to TRBJ2-3; D not certain. V was pared by 4 bases and J by 4 bases, with 9 bases between. CDR3 size: 13 residues. Germline-derived CDR1 and CDR2 are SGHTA and FQGNSA. The DNA of the CDR3 is TGTGCCAGCAGCTCAGGTGATTCAGATACGCAGTATTTT. As protein: CASSSGDSDTQYF.

The rearrangement uses TRBV29-1 and TRBJ2-5, with 9 bases that match TRBD1. Germline CDR1 reads SQVTM; CDR2 reads ANQGSEA. CDR3 length equals 12 residues. Trimming took 2 bases from V and 13 from J; bases not matched to a gene: 8. CDR3 in DNA: TGCAGCGTTGAAAGGGGACAGGGCCGATGGTACTTC. This sequence encodes CSVERGQGRWYF.

This clone was observed once. The chain combines TRBV5-1 with TRBJ1-2; no definite D call. Germline V gives CDR1 SGHRS, CDR2 YFSETQ. The CDR3 is 16 amino acids. Trimming removed 0 bases from V and 0 bases from J, with 12 bases in between. CDR3 DNA: TGCGCCAGCAGCTTGGTTGCAGACCCAGCTAACTATGGCTACACCTTC. It translates to CASSLVADPANYGYTF.

This clone was observed a single time. The J gene is TRBJ1-1, the V gene TRBV18; 8 bases are shared with TRBD1. CDR1 and CDR2 (germline): KGHSH, LQKENI. The V segment lost 6 bases and the J segment 5 bases; nucleotides outside the gene matches: 8. The CDR3 covers 14 residues. CDR3 coding DNA: TGTGCCAGCTCGCCTCGGACAGGGCTAACTGAAGCTTTCTTT. It translates to CASSPRTGLTEAFF.

The CDR3 spells CASSLGEGGQPQHF. The CDR3 DNA follows: TGCGCCAGCAGCCTTGGTGAGGGAGGCCAGCCCCAGCATTTT. The V call is TRBV4-3, the J call TRBJ1-5; the D is unclear. Trimming took 4 bases from V and 7 from J, leaving 14 bases between them. This CDR3 contains 14 residues. Germline CDR1 and CDR2: LGHNA and YSLEER.

This chain joins TRBV24-1 and TRBJ1-2; D is possibly TRBD1 (6 bases). CDR1 and CDR2 (germline): KGHDR, SFDVKD. V was trimmed by 4 bases and J by 9 bases, leaving 26 bases between them. The CDR3 totals 17 residues. The CDR3 DNA sequence: TGTGCCACCAGTGACGCAACCCGGGGGCCTGAGGGCTACAGCTACACCTTC. Encoded protein: CATSDATRGPEGYSYTF.

This clone was seen only a few times. The chain recombines TRBV9 with TRBJ1-6; the D gene is possibly TRBD1 (5 bases). Germline assignment: CDR1 SGDLS and CDR2 YYNGEE. Trimming took off 3 bases at V and 6 bases at J, with 13 bases between the two ends. The CDR3 extends over 15 amino acids. The CDR3 here is CASSGGGGANSPLHF. The DNA for the CDR3 is TGTGCCAGCAGCGGGGGAGGAGGGGCTAATTCACCCCTCCACTTT.

The rearrangement links TRBV30 to TRBJ1-5, with a tentative D call TRBD1 (6 bases). CDR3 size: 14 residues. The V gene's germline CDR1 is GTSNPN and CDR2 SVGIG (reference sequence). V gave up 2 bases and J gave up 4 bases, with 12 bases separating them. The CDR3 DNA follows: TGTGCCTGGAGTACGGGACACGCTAATCAGCCCCAGCATTTT. Its protein product is CAWSTGHANQPQHF.

The chain couples TRBV7-3 to TRBJ2-1; no firm D call. V lost 2 bases and J lost 4, with 12 bases in between. Germline CDR1 SGHTA, CDR2 FQGTGA. The CDR3 extends over 15 amino acids. The CDR3 spells CASSLGPSTYNEQFF. Here the CDR3 DNA reads TGTGCCAGCAGCTTAGGGCCTTCTACTTACAATGAGCAGTTCTTC.

V gene TRBV6-4 combines with J gene TRBJ2-4, with 7 bases that match TRBD1. The CDR3 loop spans 14 amino acids. V was pared by 10 bases and J by 0 bases, with 6 bases of the junction left unmatched. The germline CDR1 and CDR2 sequences are MRHNA and SNTAGT. CDR3 nucleotide sequence: TGTGCCATTAACAGGGGCAAAGCCAAAAACATTCAGTACTTC. Protein: CAINRGKAKNIQYF.

The chain uses TRBV4-3 and TRBJ2-7; D assignment may be TRBD1 or TRBD2 (5 bases each). The CDR3 extends over 16 amino acids. The V end lost 2 bases, the J end lost 1 base, and 15 bases lay between the germline ends. Germline lookup yields CDR1 LGHNA and CDR2 YSLEER. The CDR3 sequence is CASSQIRGPDSYEQYF. The CDR3 coding sequence is TGCGCCAGCAGCCAAATCCGGGGACCCGATTCCTACGAGCAGTACTTC.

This chain joins TRBV19 and TRBJ2-5; TRBD1 is a possible D gene (7 bases). The germline V gene encodes CDR1 LNHDA and CDR2 SQIVND (reference sequence). The germline V and J ends were trimmed by 7 bases and 3 bases, with 12 bases remaining between them. The CDR3 has 13 residues. CDR3 sequence reads: CASKQGGKETQYF. CDR3 DNA sequence: TGTGCCAGTAAGCAGGGGGGCAAAGAGACCCAGTACTTC.